The 13 T cell receptor beta chains listed next were all sequenced from one sample in a study of T cell responses to AZD1222 COVID-19 vaccine. The repertoire was sequenced with immunoSEQ multiplex PCR; TCRdb's copy has only in-frame clones and lacks some. In the table there are about 110,000 clones, roughly 80% of which are singletons. The sample here was peripheral blood, taken on day 0 of AZD1222 vaccination. The receptors shown here come from an adult in good health.

The rearrangement joins TRBV2 to TRBJ1-2; no firm D call. Looked up from germline, CDR1 is SNHLY and CDR2 is FYNNEI. The V gene lost 4 bases and the J gene lost 5 bases, with 8 bases spanning the gap. The CDR3 consists of 12 residues. In nucleotides, the CDR3 is TGTGCCAGCAGTGGTTCCTTTTATGGCTACACCTTC. Protein sequence: CASSGSFYGYTF.

This sequence joins TRBV10-3 and TRBJ2-1; D is uncertain. Germline lookup yields CDR1 ENHRY and CDR2 SYGVKD. The CDR3 is 15 residues long. Trimming removed 10 bases at V and 0 bases at J, with 16 bases between. The CDR3 region is CATAPSMGSYNEQFF. In DNA form, the CDR3 reads TGTGCCACCGCCCCGAGCATGGGCTCCTACAATGAGCAGTTCTTC.

The rearrangement links TRBV15 to TRBJ1-2; D is unclear. Trimming stripped 0 bases from V and 7 bases from J, with 15 bases between. The CDR3 is 15 amino acids. Germline CDR1 is LNHNV and CDR2 is YYDKDF (reference sequence). CDR3 coding DNA: TGTGCCACCAGCAGAGAAGCCTCGATGAGGTCTGGCTACACCTTC. Protein product: CATSREASMRSGYTF.

This rearrangement joins TRBV6-1 to TRBJ1-2; D is ambiguous. V was cut by 4 bases and J by 4 bases, with 19 bases left in between. Germline CDR1 reads MNHNS; CDR2 reads SASEGT. The length of the CDR3 is 16 residues. CDR3 bases: TGTGCCAGCAGTGGAGACCAGAATGCCAATTCCTATGGCTACACCTTC. Amino acid sequence: CASSGDQNANSYGYTF.

The chain couples TRBV28 to TRBJ1-2, with D tentatively TRBD1 (5 bases). V lost 5 bases and J lost 5, with 18 bases in between. CDR3 size: 15 residues. From germline, CDR1 is MDHEN and CDR2 SYDVKM. The CDR3 loop is CASSPRDLFLYGYTF. CDR3 DNA: TGTGCCAGCAGTCCTAGGGACCTCTTTTTATATGGCTACACCTTC.

V gene TRBV6-1 combines with J gene TRBJ1-5; 8 bases map to TRBD1. CDR3 size: 16 residues. In germline, CDR1 is MNHNS, CDR2 SASEGT. Losses at the gene ends were 0 bases for V and 6 bases for J; bases not matched to a gene: 7. This CDR3 reads CASSEARGRGRQPQHF. The CDR3 DNA follows: TGTGCCAGCAGTGAAGCGCGGGGCAGGGGGCGTCAGCCCCAGCATTTT.

This chain links TRBV10-3 with TRBJ2-3; D is ambiguous. This CDR3 has 15 amino acids. CDR1 ENHRY and CDR2 SYGVKD come from the germline V gene. Trimming pared 0 bases from V and 1 base from J, leaving 8 bases between. CDR3 DNA sequence: TGTGCCATCAGTGAGTCGGTAAGGGGCACAGATACGCAGTATTTT. Translating gives CAISESVRGTDTQYF.

The V and J genes are TRBV5-4 and TRBJ2-5, with a possible D match to TRBD2 (6 bases). Germline-derived CDR1 and CDR2 are SGHNT and YYREEE (reference sequence). CDR3 size: 15 residues. The ends were cut back, 4 bases at V and 5 bases at J, with 18 bases in the middle. In DNA, the CDR3 is TGTGCCAGCAGCCCACGGGGGAGTGGGTGGGAGACCCAGTACTTC. Its protein is CASSPRGSGWETQYF.

The rearrangement joins TRBV2 to TRBJ2-3, with D possibly being TRBD2 (5 bases). This CDR3 is built from 14 residues. V lost 2 bases and J lost 11, with 17 bases in between. The germline V gene has CDR1 SNHLY and CDR2 FYNNEI. CDR3 bases: TGTGCCAGCAGTGAACTTTCAGGTAGCGTGAAGCAGTATTTT. Translation gives CASSELSGSVKQYF.

As to this clone: The sample has other DNA sequences that encode this CDR3 too. V and J are TRBV28 and TRBJ1-2, with no clear D. The germline gives CDR1 MDHEN, CDR2 SYDVKM. V lost 2 bases to trimming and J lost 0 bases, with 4 bases between them. The CDR3 spans 13 residues. The chain's CDR3 is CASSLSPNYGYTF. The CDR3 nucleotides read TGTGCCAGCAGTTTAAGTCCTAACTATGGCTACACCTTC.

This chain uses TRBV27 with TRBJ2-5; 11 bases are shared with TRBD2. This CDR3 has 15 amino acids. The germline CDR1 and CDR2 sequences are MNHEY and SMNVEV (reference sequence). Trimming at V came to 5 bases and at J to 4 bases, leaving 6 bases not matched to a gene. The CDR3 DNA reads TGTGCCAGCAGTCTTAGCGGGAGGGCCCGAGAGACCCAGTACTTC. Translated, it gives CASSLSGRARETQYF.

The chain is built from TRBV9 and TRBJ1-6, with D perhaps TRBD1 (5 bases). Trimming shortened V by 1 base and J by 7 bases, and 9 bases separated the two germline ends. CDR1 is SGDLS, CDR2 YYNGEE, per germline. The CDR3 runs 14 residues. The DNA of the CDR3 is TGTGCCAGCAGCGTAAGCGGGGCGAATTCACCCCTCCACTTT. Its translation is CASSVSGANSPLHF.

The chain links TRBV29-1 to TRBJ2-1; D tentatively fits TRBD1 or TRBD2 (5 bases each). This CDR3 contains 18 residues. Trimming took off 1 base at V and 10 bases at J, with 29 bases between the two ends. Germline assignment: CDR1 SQVTM and CDR2 ANQGSEA. The CDR3 sequence is CSVEAGIGGRGYIEEQFF. The CDR3 DNA reads TGCAGCGTTGAAGCGGGAATTGGAGGAAGGGGCTACATAGAGGAGCAGTTCTTC.